A single sample gave rise to the 28 T cell receptor beta chains below, sequenced in a study of breast tumors, draining lymph nodes, adjacent tissues. TCRdb ran MiXCR on the multiplex PCR reads and lists one entry per CDR3 protein. Of around 43,000 distinct CDR3 sequences in the sample, around 23% are singletons; the top ten hold around 8.5%. The sample was breast tumor tissue. These receptors came from a female donor with breast cancer. Some clones in this sample may be carry-over from other donors' samples.

This chain joins TRBV7-6 and TRBJ2-3; no clear D gene. CDR1 SGHVS and CDR2 FNYEAQ come from the germline V gene. CDR3 length: 14 amino acids. V gave up 1 base and J gave up 6 bases, with 11 bases separating them. DNA for the CDR3: TGTGCCAGCAGCTTAGTTCCGGAACCGGATACGCAGTATTTT. It encodes CASSLVPEPDTQYF.

This chain links TRBV18 with TRBJ1-4; 11 bases line up with TRBD1. The germline CDR1 and CDR2 sequences are KGHSH and LQKENI. The ends lost 4 bases at V and 7 bases at J; junction bases unmatched: 5. The CDR3 totals 15 residues. The CDR3 nucleotides read TGTGCCAGCTCACGACCCGGGACAGGGGGTGAAAAACTGTTTTTT. Encoded protein: CASSRPGTGGEKLFF. The variable domain in full, with the rest retrieved from reference TRBV18 and TRBJ1-4, is NAGVMQNPRHLVRRRGQEARLRCSPMKGHSHVYWYRQLPEEGLKFMVYLQKENIIDESGMPKERFSAEFPKEGPSILRIQQVVRGDSAAYFCASSRPGTGGEKLFFGSGTQLSVL.

Regarding this clonotype: Given a much more abundant clone one base away, this may be a read error. This chain links TRBV18 with TRBJ1-3; tentatively, D is TRBD1 (6 bases). CDR1 is KGHSH, CDR2 LQKENI, per germline. There are 14 residues in the CDR3. DNA of the CDR3: TGTGCCAGCTCAAAAGGGGGTGCTGGAAACGCCATATATTTT. This translates into CASSKGGAGNAIYF.

The table lists this clonotype with many counts. The rearrangement joins TRBV7-9 to TRBJ2-7; TRBD2 matches 9 bases. CDR1 is SEHNR, CDR2 FQNEAQ, per germline (reference sequence). The CDR3 covers 14 residues. V lost 4 bases, J lost 6 bases, and 7 bases stayed unmatched. The CDR3 region is CASSSGAGGREQYF. The DNA of the CDR3 is TGTGCCAGCAGCTCGGGGGCGGGGGGGCGCGAGCAGTACTTC.

This clonotype is judged medium-sized. V usage is TRBV20-1 and J usage is TRBJ2-3; no firm D call. The CDR3 loop spans 13 amino acids. Germline CDR1 DFQATT, CDR2 SNEGSKA (reference sequence). The ends were cut back, 4 bases at V and 2 bases at J, with 10 bases in the middle. The CDR3 bases are TGCAGTGCTACCCGGACCAACACAGATACGCAGTATTTT. It specifies CSATRTNTDTQYF.

This clonotype has at least ten counts. This chain uses TRBV3-1 with TRBJ2-5, with D hard to call. The germline V gene encodes CDR1 LGHDT and CDR2 YNNKEL (reference sequence). V was clipped by 4 bases and J by 2 bases, with 11 bases between them. CDR3 size: 14 residues. CDR3 in DNA: TGTGCCAGCAGCCTAAAAGGAACGCAAGAGACCCAGTACTTC. Encoded protein: CASSLKGTQETQYF.

This clonotype was observed a handful of times. This chain links TRBV16 with TRBJ1-4; TRBD1 is a possible D gene (5 bases). The V gene lost 1 base and the J gene lost 7 bases, with 13 bases spanning the gap. Germline V gene lookup returns CDR1 KGHSY and CDR2 FQNENV. The CDR3 has 15 amino acids. The CDR3 spells CASSQFQGAREKLFF. CDR3 sequence (DNA): TGTGCCAGCAGCCAATTTCAAGGGGCTCGTGAAAAACTGTTTTTT.

At least ten counts were recorded for this clonotype. The rearrangement links TRBV5-1 to TRBJ1-2, with 12 bases matching TRBD1. Germline trimming cut 2 bases from V and 7 bases from J; bases unmatched to any gene: 15. Per the germline V gene, CDR1 is SGHRS and CDR2 is YFSETQ. The CDR3 is 18 residues long. CDR3 region: CASSLFPGQGASLGGYTF. The CDR3 bases are TGCGCCAGCAGCTTATTTCCGGGACAGGGGGCGTCGCTTGGTGGCTACACCTTC.

This clonotype has at least ten counts. This chain links TRBV14 with TRBJ1-6; D might be TRBD1 (5 bases). V shed 4 bases and J shed 0 bases, with 7 bases lying between them. CDR1 and CDR2 (germline): SGHDN, FVKESK. CDR3 length equals 15 residues. CDR3 DNA: TGTGCCAGCAGCCCCGACAGCTCCTATAATTCACCCCTCCACTTT. Protein sequence: CASSPDSSYNSPLHF.

Ten or more counts support this clonotype. J is TRBJ2-2 and V is TRBV5-6, with TRBD2 as a possible D gene (5 bases). Trimming removed 0 bases from V and 5 bases from J, with 8 bases in between. Looked up from germline, CDR1 is SGHDT and CDR2 is YYEEEE. The CDR3 runs to 14 residues. As DNA, the CDR3 is TGTGCCAGCAGCTTGGCCGGAGGAACCGGGGAGCTGTTTTTT. This codes for CASSLAGGTGELFF.

This clonotype was found many times. The chain employs TRBV10-3 and TRBJ2-7; 9 positions match TRBD2. V shed 6 bases and J 7 bases; nucleotides not matched to a gene: 13. Per germline, CDR1 ENHRY and CDR2 SYGVKD. The CDR3 totals 15 residues. This chain's CDR3 is CAISPGTSTLGEQYF. The CDR3 DNA reads TGTGCCATCAGCCCCGGGACTAGCACCTTGGGAGAGCAGTACTTC.

At least ten counts were recorded for this clonotype. The junction does not match germline at one end; this may be a read error. V usage is TRBV10-1 and J usage is TRBJ2-7; possibly TRBD1 or TRBD2 for D (5 bases each). This CDR3 region has 13 residues. Germline V gives CDR1 WNHNN, CDR2 SYGVQD (reference sequence). CDR3 amino acids: CANSGTAAYEQYF. In DNA, the CDR3 is TGCGCCAACAGTGGGACGGCAGCCTACGAGCAGTACTTC.

This clonotype was observed at least ten times. The chain links TRBV24-1 to TRBJ2-1, with 8 bases aligning to TRBD2. The CDR3 consists of 14 residues. V dropped 9 bases and J dropped 5; count of bases not matched to a gene: 8. The V gene's germline CDR1 is KGHDR and CDR2 SFDVKD. The CDR3 DNA reads TGTGCCACCGGACGGGAGGGCCTCAACAATGAGCAGTTCTTC. Its protein is CATGREGLNNEQFF.

The chain has TRBV11-2 and TRBJ2-5, with 12 positions matching TRBD2. With V trimmed by 3 bases and J by 5 bases, 10 bases remained unmatched. Germline values: CDR1 SGHAT, CDR2 FQNNGV. The CDR3 extends over 17 amino acids. This chain's CDR3 is CASSLELAGGPGETQYF. DNA of the CDR3: TGTGCCAGCAGCTTGGAGCTAGCGGGGGGGCCCGGGGAGACCCAGTACTTC.

The chain couples TRBV20-1 to TRBJ2-5; D might be TRBD1 (6 bases). The CDR3 runs 18 residues. V was pared by 0 bases and J by 2 bases, with 22 bases between. The germline gives CDR1 DFQATT, CDR2 SNEGSKA (reference sequence). In DNA, the CDR3 is TGCAGTGCTAGAGATAAAAACCCGCCGGACAGACCTCAAGAGACCCAGTACTTC. This encodes CSARDKNPPDRPQETQYF.

This clonotype was counted at least ten times. This sequence joins TRBV6-5 and TRBJ2-7; D is uncertain. Per germline, CDR1 MNHEY and CDR2 SVGAGI. The CDR3 spans 15 residues. Between the trimmed V and J ends, which lost 0 bases and 0 bases, there was a span of 9 bases. In nucleotides, the CDR3 is TGTGCCAGCAGTTACTCCCTGGAGAGCTCCTACGAGCAGTACTTC. This translates into CASSYSLESSYEQYF.

This clonotype appeared a few times. The J gene is TRBJ2-1, the V gene TRBV6-1, with 12 bases identical to TRBD2. V was pared by 6 bases and J by 8 bases, with 5 bases of the junction left unmatched. Germline V CDR1 and CDR2: MNHNS, SASEGT. This CDR3 comprises 14 residues. CDR3 DNA: TGTGCCAGCAGAACTAGCGGGGGGTACGATGAGCAGTTCTTC. It encodes CASRTSGGYDEQFF.

J is TRBJ2-7 and V is TRBV18; 9 bases line up with TRBD2. This CDR3 has 17 residues. Germline-derived CDR1 and CDR2 are KGHSH and LQKENI. After removal of 4 bases from V and 6 bases from J, the junction contained 16 bases not matched to a gene. This chain's CDR3 is CASSQNFGASGMGEQYF. CDR3 coding DNA: TGTGCCAGCTCACAAAACTTCGGGGCTAGCGGGATGGGCGAGCAGTACTTC.

This clonotype was seen at least ten times. J is TRBJ1-4 and V is TRBV6-1; TRBD1 is a possible D gene (5 bases). CDR1 and CDR2 (germline): MNHNS, SASEGT. The CDR3 is made up of 15 amino acids. Trimming took off 7 bases at V and 3 bases at J, with 15 bases between the two ends. The CDR3 DNA follows: TGTGCCAGCATCCCGGGACCGACGGCTAATGAAAAACTGTTTTTT. Its translation is CASIPGPTANEKLFF.

Concerning this clonotype: The junction shows a germline mismatch at one end, possibly a read error. The chain links TRBV7-9 to TRBJ1-2, with D uncertain. Per germline, CDR1 SEHNR and CDR2 FQNEAQ (reference sequence). The CDR3 contains 14 residues. Here the CDR3 reads CASGQNSSPYGYTF. The CDR3 DNA follows: TGCGCCAGCGGCCAAAACAGTAGCCCCTATGGCTACACCTTC.

J is TRBJ2-2 and V is TRBV6-6; 13 bases align to TRBD2. The germline V gene has CDR1 MNHNY and CDR2 SVGAGI (reference sequence). The CDR3 is made up of 15 amino acids. J lost 7 bases, V lost 6 bases, and 5 bases had no gene match. CDR3 in DNA: TGTGCCAGCAGACGGACTAGCGGGAGCGGCGGGGAGCTGTTTTTT. It yields the protein CASRRTSGSGGELFF.

The chain has TRBV25-1 and TRBJ2-5; D unresolved. V was shortened by 1 base and J by 0 bases, with 9 bases between the two germline ends. CDR3 length equals 15 residues. Looked up from germline, CDR1 is MGHDK and CDR2 is SYGVNS. For the CDR3, the DNA is TGTGCCAGCAGTGAATTAAACAGCTACCAAGAGACCCAGTACTTC. Protein: CASSELNSYQETQYF.

In this sample, this clonotype turned up many times. The chain uses TRBV28 and TRBJ2-3, with 7 nucleotides matching TRBD1. In germline, CDR1 is MDHEN, CDR2 SYDVKM. The V segment lost 7 bases and the J segment 4 bases; nucleotides outside the gene matches: 14. The CDR3 covers 16 residues. CDR3 sequence reads: CASTPTGKRIPDTQYF. The CDR3 nucleotides read TGTGCCAGCACCCCGACAGGGAAGAGGATCCCAGATACGCAGTATTTT.

This clonotype was counted at least ten times. This chain uses TRBV7-8 with TRBJ1-1, with 7 bases aligning to TRBD1. Losses at the gene ends were 4 bases for V and 4 bases for J; bases not matched to a gene: 0. The CDR3 runs to 12 residues. CDR1 and CDR2 (germline): SGHVS, FQNEAQ. This CDR3 reads CASSWTGTEAFF. In nucleotides, the CDR3 is TGTGCCAGCAGCTGGACAGGCACTGAAGCTTTCTTT.

Notes on this clonotype: This clone may be a read error of a much larger clone one base away. The V and J genes are TRBV4-1 and TRBJ2-3; 8 bases are a match to TRBD2. This CDR3 has 15 amino acids. V shed 4 bases and J 2 bases; nucleotides not matched to a gene: 5. The germline CDR1 and CDR2 sequences are MGHRA and YSYEKL. The chain's CDR3 is CASSRSGASTDTQYF. As DNA, the CDR3 is TGCGCCAGCAGCCGTAGCGGGGCCTCCACAGATACGCAGTATTTT.

In its sample, this clonotype was seen many times. CDR3 sequence (DNA): TGTGCCAGCAGTTTTTGGGGTCAGCCCCAGCATTTT. Residues: CASSFWGQPQHF. The chain carries TRBV6-2 or TRBV6-3 and TRBJ1-5; D ambiguous. CDR3 length: 12 residues. V gave up 4 bases and J gave up 6 bases, with 7 bases separating them. Germline V gene lookup returns CDR1 MNHEY and CDR2 SVGEGT.

This clonotype was observed many times. The chain joins TRBV20-1 to TRBJ2-3, with 7 bases fitting TRBD2. Trimming removed 4 bases from V and 2 bases from J; junction bases left unmatched: 6. In germline, CDR1 is DFQATT, CDR2 SNEGSKA (reference sequence). The length of the CDR3 is 14 residues. CDR3 in DNA: TGCAGTGCTAACGGAGCGGGAAACACAGATACGCAGTATTTT. Protein: CSANGAGNTDTQYF.

This chain links TRBV5-1 with TRBJ1-2, with 7 bases lining up with TRBD1. The CDR3 runs to 15 residues. Germline values: CDR1 SGHRS, CDR2 YFSETQ. V was pared by 2 bases and J by 2 bases, with 6 bases of the junction left unmatched. The DNA of the CDR3 is TGCGCCAGCAGCTTAGAAGAGGGGGCAAACTATGGCTACACCTTC. It is translated as CASSLEEGANYGYTF.